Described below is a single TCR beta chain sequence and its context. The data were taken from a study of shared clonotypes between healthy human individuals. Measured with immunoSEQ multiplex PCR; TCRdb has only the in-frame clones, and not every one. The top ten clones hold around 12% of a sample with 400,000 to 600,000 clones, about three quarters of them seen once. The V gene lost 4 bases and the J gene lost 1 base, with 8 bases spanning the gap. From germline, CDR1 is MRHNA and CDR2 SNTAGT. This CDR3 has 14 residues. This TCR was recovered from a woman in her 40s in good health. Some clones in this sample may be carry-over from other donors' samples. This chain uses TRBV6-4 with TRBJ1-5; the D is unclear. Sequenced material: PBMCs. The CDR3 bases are TGTGCCAGCAGTGCGGCAGTCAGCAATCAGCCCCAGCATTTT. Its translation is CASSAAVSNQPQHF.